The sequence of this T cell receptor (beta chain) was determined in a study of cytomegalovirus exposure and HLA in healthy donors. Study results and caveats: In vitro checks showed that a few CMV-associated chains really do target CMV antigens. Overall, around 160 TCR beta chains were annotated as cytomegalovirus-associated. Many donors carried some public TCRs, although rarity characterized most TCR sequences.

Separate from the roughly 700-subject first cohort, the approximately 120-subject validation cohort was the one that the donors belonged to. On this clone: Its matching antigen is unknown.

The germline V gene encodes CDR1 MNHEY and CDR2 SVGAGI. The length of the CDR3 is 11 residues. The V end was cut by 1 base, the J end by 8 bases, with 5 bases between. Clones were sequenced by immunoSEQ multiplex PCR, and TCRdb holds only the in-frame ones, with some missing. The sample lists 350,000 or so clones; 75% to 90% were seen once. V gene TRBV6-5 combines with J gene TRBJ1-2; no clear D gene. The source of this sequence is a woman in her late teens or twenties in good health and CMV-seronegative. Sequencing was performed on PBMCs. Here the CDR3 DNA reads TGTGCCAGCAGTTACTTCTCCGGCTACACCTTC. Translation: CASSYFSGYTF.